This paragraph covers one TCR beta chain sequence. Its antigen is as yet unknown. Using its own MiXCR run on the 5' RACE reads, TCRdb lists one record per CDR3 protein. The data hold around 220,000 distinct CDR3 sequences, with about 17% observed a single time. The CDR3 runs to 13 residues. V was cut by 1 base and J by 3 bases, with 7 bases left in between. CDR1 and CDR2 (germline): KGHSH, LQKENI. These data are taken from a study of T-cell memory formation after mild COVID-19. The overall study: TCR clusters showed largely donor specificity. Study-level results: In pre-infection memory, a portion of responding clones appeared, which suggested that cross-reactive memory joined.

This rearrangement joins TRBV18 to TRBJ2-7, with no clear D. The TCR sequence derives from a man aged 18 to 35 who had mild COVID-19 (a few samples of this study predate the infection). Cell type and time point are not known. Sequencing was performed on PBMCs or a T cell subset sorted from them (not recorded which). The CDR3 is CASSPQGGYEQYF. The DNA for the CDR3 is TGTGCCAGCTCACCACAGGGTGGCTACGAGCAGTACTTC.